The 18 T cell receptor beta chains reported below all come from one sample, sequenced in a study of T and B cells in COVID-19 patients. TRB rearrangements were amplified by multiplex PCR with BIOMED2 TRB-A/B primers. TCRdb re-called the multiplex PCR reads through MiXCR, storing one row per CDR3 protein. The table has about 5,800 distinct CDR3 sequences, roughly 25% seen once. Blood genomic DNA input for TRB amplification was about 220-500 ng. What was sequenced was blood. These receptors were obtained from a human donor with active COVID-19.

This clonotype was found a few times. V is TRBV6-5 and J is TRBJ1-5, with unresolved D. The ends were cut back, 7 bases at V and 5 bases at J, with 15 bases in the middle. The germline gives CDR1 MNHEY, CDR2 SVGAGI. The CDR3 has 14 amino acids. CDR3 in amino acids: CASTLWLGYQPQHF. The CDR3 DNA follows: TGTGCCAGCACCCTATGGCTGGGGTATCAGCCCCAGCATTTT.

By share, this clonotype counts as medium-sized (0.01 to 0.1%). The chain joins TRBV6-5 to TRBJ2-1, with no clear D. V lost 2 bases and J 7 bases, leaving 6 bases between the germline ends. CDR1 is MNHEY, CDR2 SVGAGI, per germline. This CDR3 has 12 residues. As DNA, the CDR3 is TGTGCCAGCAGTTACCTGGTTAATGAGCAGTTCTTC. The encoded protein is CASSYLVNEQFF.

This clonotype is termed medium-sized. This chain links TRBV19 with TRBJ1-1; no reliable D call. Trimming took 5 bases from V and 5 from J, leaving 12 bases between them. This CDR3 is 13 amino acids long. CDR1 is LNHDA, CDR2 SQIVND, per germline (reference sequence). CDR3 amino acids: CASSYGPRTEAFF. DNA of the CDR3: TGTGCCAGTAGTTACGGGCCAAGGACTGAAGCTTTCTTT. Supplemented by reference TRBV19 and TRBJ1-1, the full variable domain reads DGGITQSPKYLFRKEGQNVTLSCEQNLNHDAMYWYRQDPGQGLRLIYYSQIVNDFQKGDIAEGYSVSREKKESFPLTVTSAQKNPTAFYLCASSYGPRTEAFFGQGTRLTVV.

With respect to this clonotype: A much more abundant neighbour one base away suggests this may be a read error. V usage is TRBV10-3 and J usage is TRBJ2-3; the D is unclear. Per the germline V gene, CDR1 is ENHRY and CDR2 is SYGVKD. The CDR3 contains 11 residues. The CDR3 sequence is CDSRAGDTQYF. CDR3 DNA: TGTGACTCCCGTGCAGGAGATACGCAGTATTTT.

This clonotype was observed a handful of times. The chain recombines TRBV7-2 with TRBJ2-5; maybe TRBD2 (6 bases). The germline gives CDR1 SGHTA, CDR2 FQGNSA. The CDR3 runs 14 residues. The V end was cut by 1 base, the J end by 5 bases, with 11 bases between. The CDR3 region is CASSLGRAGETQYF. CDR3 DNA sequence: TGTGCCAGCAGCTTAGGGAGGGCCGGGGAGACCCAGTACTTC.

This clonotype has a single count. This chain links TRBV19 with TRBJ2-1; 10 bases fit TRBD2. The V and J ends lost 5 bases and 6 bases, in that order; junction bases with no gene match: 10. CDR1 is LNHDA, CDR2 SQIVND, per germline (reference sequence). The CDR3 consists of 16 residues. The CDR3 is CASSSGLAPVINEQFF. The DNA of the CDR3 is TGTGCCAGTAGTTCGGGACTAGCGCCCGTAATCAATGAGCAGTTCTTC. Variable domain in full (rest from reference TRBV19 and TRBJ2-1): DGGITQSPKYLFRKEGQNVTLSCEQNLNHDAMYWYRQDPGQGLRLIYYSQIVNDFQKGDIAEGYSVSREKKESFPLTVTSAQKNPTAFYLCASSSGLAPVINEQFFGPGTRLTVL.

The chain combines TRBV20-1 with TRBJ2-3; weak D call: TRBD1 (6 bases). V was clipped by 1 base and J by 2 bases, with 28 bases between them. In germline, CDR1 is DFQATT, CDR2 SNEGSKA (reference sequence). CDR3 length: 20 amino acids. DNA of the CDR3: TGCAGTGCTAGAGTTATAGGGGGACAACAACTGAAGGCTATCACAGATACGCAGTATTTT. This sequence encodes CSARVIGGQQLKAITDTQYF.

The table lists this clonotype with a few counts. The CDR3 loop is CATDGGEKLFF. CDR3 nucleotides: TGTGCCACCGACGGTGGGGAAAAACTGTTTTTT. The V and J genes are TRBV7-9 and TRBJ1-4, with D uncertain. The germline gives CDR1 SEHNR, CDR2 FQNEAQ (reference sequence). The CDR3 sequence is 11 residues long. The V end lost 10 bases, the J end lost 8 bases, and 11 bases lay between the germline ends.

This clonotype was counted ten times or more. The V and J genes are TRBV20-1 and TRBJ2-1, with no clear D. Looked up from germline, CDR1 is DFQATT and CDR2 is SNEGSKA (reference sequence). V lost 4 bases and J lost 4, with 8 bases in between. The CDR3 contains 12 residues. The CDR3 loop is CSAIVLYNEQFF. DNA for the CDR3: TGCAGTGCTATAGTCCTTTACAATGAGCAGTTCTTC.

The J gene is TRBJ2-7, the V gene TRBV2; the D gene is possibly TRBD2 (5 bases). The germline gives CDR1 SNHLY, CDR2 FYNNEI. Trimming stripped 4 bases from V and 4 bases from J, with 11 bases between. The CDR3 is made up of 13 amino acids. The CDR3 sequence: CASSVRRAYEQYF. The CDR3 DNA sequence: TGTGCCAGCAGTGTCAGGCGGGCTTACGAGCAGTACTTC.

The genes are TRBV20-1 and TRBJ1-1; D is uncertain. The germline V and J ends were trimmed by 3 bases and 0 bases, with 14 bases remaining between them. This CDR3 has 15 residues. Germline values: CDR1 DFQATT, CDR2 SNEGSKA (reference sequence). Here the CDR3 DNA reads TGCAGTGCTAGGGATAAGGTGTGGATGAACACTGAAGCTTTCTTT. The encoded protein is CSARDKVWMNTEAFF.

This clonotype is termed medium-sized. The rearrangement uses TRBV5-6 and TRBJ2-2; D gene ambiguous. Germline V lookup: CDR1 SGHDT, CDR2 YYEEEE. The length of the CDR3 is 15 residues. V was trimmed by 0 bases and J by 4 bases, leaving 10 bases between them. In nucleotides, the CDR3 is TGTGCCAGCAGCTTGGGTGGCCAGTTCACCGGGGAGCTGTTTTTT. Translating it yields CASSLGGQFTGELFF.

By share, this clonotype counts as medium-sized. The rearrangement uses TRBV5-4 and TRBJ2-3; 11 nucleotides line up with TRBD2. Trimming took 0 bases from V and 0 from J; bases not matched to a gene: 9. Germline CDR1 reads SGHNT; CDR2 reads YYREEE (reference sequence). There are 19 residues in the CDR3. CDR3 DNA sequence: TGTGCCAGCAGCTTGGAGGGACTAGCGGCCTATTTTAGCACAGATACGCAGTATTTT. It yields the protein CASSLEGLAAYFSTDTQYF.

Judged by abundance, this clonotype is medium-sized (0.01 to 0.1%). V is TRBV5-4 and J is TRBJ2-2; 7 nucleotides line up with TRBD1. CDR1 and CDR2 from the germline V gene are SGHNT and YYREEE (reference sequence). V shed 3 bases and J 5 bases; nucleotides not matched to a gene: 10. The CDR3 length is 16 residues. CDR3 region: CASSSSGQARTGELFF. CDR3 sequence (DNA): TGTGCCAGCAGCTCCTCAGGACAGGCGCGGACCGGGGAGCTGTTTTTT.

In this sample, this clonotype is medium-sized. The chain employs TRBV27 and TRBJ1-1, with TRBD1 as a possible D gene (5 bases). The germline V and J ends were trimmed by 5 bases and 6 bases, with 10 bases remaining between them. In germline, CDR1 is MNHEY, CDR2 SMNVEV (reference sequence). This CDR3 has 12 residues. The CDR3 nucleotides are TGTGCCAGCAGTACAAGAGGGGCTGAAGCTTTCTTT. It specifies CASSTRGAEAFF.

This sequence joins TRBV19 and TRBJ2-1, with 8 positions matching TRBD2. The CDR3 is 16 residues long. The germline V gene has CDR1 LNHDA and CDR2 SQIVND (reference sequence). The CDR3 protein is CVSSALSGRWGREQFF. The CDR3 coding sequence is TGTGTTAGTAGTGCCCTCAGCGGGAGATGGGGGCGGGAGCAGTTCTTC.

This sequence joins TRBV11-1 and TRBJ1-2, with a tentative D call TRBD1 (6 bases). V lost 4 bases and J lost 6, with 15 bases in between. In germline, CDR1 is SGHAT, CDR2 FQDESV (reference sequence). The CDR3 is 14 residues long. CDR3 sequence reads: CASSYGGRGNGYTF. The CDR3 DNA follows: TGTGCCAGCAGCTACGGGGGGCGCGGGAATGGCTACACCTTC.

This clonotype has just a few counts. The rearrangement joins TRBV28 to TRBJ1-4, with 9 bases matching TRBD1. The V segment lost 3 bases and the J segment 8 bases; nucleotides outside the gene matches: 1. The CDR3 runs to 13 residues. The germline gives CDR1 MDHEN, CDR2 SYDVKM. This CDR3 is CASSLGTGEKLFF. The CDR3 nucleotides are TGTGCCAGCAGTTTGGGGACAGGGGAAAAACTGTTTTTT.